Listed below are T cell receptor beta chains from one sample, sequenced in a study of shared clonotypes between healthy human individuals. Using immunoSEQ multiplex PCR, the repertoire was profiled, and TCRdb retains in-frame clones only, with some absent. The sample yields roughly 550,000 clones, about 95% seen once. Material: naive CD8+ T cells sorted from blood. The receptors derive from a woman in her 30s in good health. The CDR3 runs from the conserved cysteine through the conserved F or W. The order of the fields is J gene, clone size, D gene, V gene, CDR3 protein, CDR3 DNA. A D gene is named only where the DNA matches it firmly. The size entry is marked missing in some rows and otherwise reads once, few, many or a size class.

TRBJ2-1 | - | - | TRBV7-9 | CASSLGLSYNEQFF | TGTGCCAGCAGCTTAGGCTTATCCTACAATGAGCAGTTCTTC
TRBJ1-5 | - | - | TRBV29-1 | CSVGTGASNQPQHF | TGCAGCGTGGGCACAGGAGCGAGCAATCAGCCCCAGCATTTT
TRBJ2-7 | - | TRBD1 | TRBV27 | CASSSQTDRGGEQYF | TGTGCCAGCAGTTCCCAAACGGACAGGGGAGGCGAGCAGTACTTC
TRBJ2-7 | once | - | TRBV29-1 | CSVLSYLGTSYRQYF | TGCAGCGTCCTGAGCTACCTGGGGACATCATACCGGCAGTACTTC
TRBJ1-2 | - | - | TRBV5-8 | CASSLGQNFYGYTF | TGTGCCAGCAGCTTGGGTCAGAATTTCTATGGCTACACCTTC
TRBJ1-5 | - | TRBD1 | TRBV28 | CASSLTGVNQPQHF | TGTGCCAGCAGTCTGACAGGGGTCAATCAGCCCCAGCATTTT
TRBJ1-4 | - | - | TRBV11-2 | CASSPGGLINEKLFF | TGTGCCAGCAGCCCCGGAGGGCTTATAAATGAAAAACTGTTTTTT
TRBJ2-7 | - | TRBD2 | TRBV9 | CASSPELAGGINEQYF | TGTGCCAGCAGCCCAGAGCTAGCGGGAGGGATAAACGAGCAGTACTTC
TRBJ1-2 | - | - | TRBV27 | CASTFGTSHGYTF | TGTGCCAGCACCTTTGGGACTTCTCATGGCTACACCTTC
TRBJ2-1 | - | - | TRBV6-6 | CASRGPDYNEQFF | TGTGCCAGCAGGGGTCCCGACTACAATGAGCAGTTCTTC
TRBJ1-2 | - | - | TRBV9 | CASSVIRDTALCGYTF | TGTGCCAGCAGCGTAATTAGGGACACCGCTCTTTGCGGCTACACCTTC
TRBJ1-2 | - | - | TRBV27 | CASSSGSYGYTF | TGTGCCAGCAGTTCGGGTAGCTATGGCTACACCTTC
TRBJ2-2 | - | TRBD2 | TRBV7-8 | CASSLALIAGASTGELFF | TGTGCCAGCAGCTTAGCACTAATAGCGGGAGCTTCCACCGGGGAGCTGTTTTTT